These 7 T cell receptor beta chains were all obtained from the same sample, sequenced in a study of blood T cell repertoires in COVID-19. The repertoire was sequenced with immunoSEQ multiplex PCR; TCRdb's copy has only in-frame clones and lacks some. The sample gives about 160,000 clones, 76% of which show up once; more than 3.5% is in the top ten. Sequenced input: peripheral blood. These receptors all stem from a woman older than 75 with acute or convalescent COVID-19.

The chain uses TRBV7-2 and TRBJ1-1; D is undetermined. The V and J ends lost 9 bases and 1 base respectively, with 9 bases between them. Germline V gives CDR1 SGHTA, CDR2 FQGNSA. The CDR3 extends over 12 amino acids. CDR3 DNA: TGTGCCAGTAGGCCGGGGAACACTGAAGCTTTCTTT. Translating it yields CASRPGNTEAFF.

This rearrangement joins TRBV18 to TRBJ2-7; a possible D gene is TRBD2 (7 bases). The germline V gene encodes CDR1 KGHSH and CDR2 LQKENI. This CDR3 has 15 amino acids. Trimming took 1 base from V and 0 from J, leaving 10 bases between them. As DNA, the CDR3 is TGTGCCAGCTCACCACGGGAGGGGGTCTCCTACGAGCAGTACTTC. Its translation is CASSPREGVSYEQYF.

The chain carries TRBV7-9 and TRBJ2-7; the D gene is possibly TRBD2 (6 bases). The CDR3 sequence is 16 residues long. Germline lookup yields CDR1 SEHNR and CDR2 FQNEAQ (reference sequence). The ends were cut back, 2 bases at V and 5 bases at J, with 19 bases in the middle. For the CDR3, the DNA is TGTGCCAGCAGCTTAAGACCGGGGGTACAATTCGACGAGCAGTACTTC. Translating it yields CASSLRPGVQFDEQYF.

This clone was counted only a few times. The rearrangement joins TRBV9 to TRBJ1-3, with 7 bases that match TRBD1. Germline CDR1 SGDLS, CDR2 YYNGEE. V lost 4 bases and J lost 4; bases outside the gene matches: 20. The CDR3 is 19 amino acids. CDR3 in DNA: TGTGCCAGCAGCCTAGGGGTGGGACAGACCCGATGGCACGGAAACACCATATATTTT. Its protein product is CASSLGVGQTRWHGNTIYF.

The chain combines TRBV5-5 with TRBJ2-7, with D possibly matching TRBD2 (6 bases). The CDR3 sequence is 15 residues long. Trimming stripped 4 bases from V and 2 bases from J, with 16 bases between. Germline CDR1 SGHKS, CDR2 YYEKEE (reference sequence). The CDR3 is CASSPYLLAPYEQYF. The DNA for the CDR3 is TGTGCCAGCAGCCCTTACCTACTAGCCCCCTACGAGCAGTACTTC.

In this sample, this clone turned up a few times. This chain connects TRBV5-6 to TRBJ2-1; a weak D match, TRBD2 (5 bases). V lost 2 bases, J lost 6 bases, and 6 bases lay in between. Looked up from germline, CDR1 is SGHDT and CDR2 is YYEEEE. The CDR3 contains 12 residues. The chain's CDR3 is CASSLTSNEQFF. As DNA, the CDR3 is TGTGCCAGCAGCTTAACTAGCAATGAGCAGTTCTTC.

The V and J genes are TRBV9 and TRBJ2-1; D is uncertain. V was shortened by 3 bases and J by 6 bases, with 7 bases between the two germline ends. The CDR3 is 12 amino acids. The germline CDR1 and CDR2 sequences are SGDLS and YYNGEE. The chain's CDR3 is CASSATSNEQFF. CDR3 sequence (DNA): TGTGCCAGCAGCGCGACTTCCAATGAGCAGTTCTTC.